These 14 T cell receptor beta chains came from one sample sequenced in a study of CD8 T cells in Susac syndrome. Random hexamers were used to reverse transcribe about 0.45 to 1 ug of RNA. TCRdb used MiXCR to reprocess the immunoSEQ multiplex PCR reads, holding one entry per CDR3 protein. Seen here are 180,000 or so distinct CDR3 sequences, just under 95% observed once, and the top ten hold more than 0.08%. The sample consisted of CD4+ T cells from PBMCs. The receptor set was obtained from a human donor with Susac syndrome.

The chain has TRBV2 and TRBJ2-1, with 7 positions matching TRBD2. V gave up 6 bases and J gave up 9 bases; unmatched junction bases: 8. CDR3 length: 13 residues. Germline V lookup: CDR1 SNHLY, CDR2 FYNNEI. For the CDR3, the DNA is TGTGCCAGCAGCCCCATAACTAGCGCTGAGCAGTTCTTC. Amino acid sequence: CASSPITSAEQFF.

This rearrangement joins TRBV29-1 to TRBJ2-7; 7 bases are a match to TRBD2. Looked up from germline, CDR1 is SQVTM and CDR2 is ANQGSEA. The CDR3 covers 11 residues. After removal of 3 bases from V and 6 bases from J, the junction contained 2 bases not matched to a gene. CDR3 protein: CSVEREFEQYF. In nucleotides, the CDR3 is TGCAGCGTTGAGCGGGAGTTCGAGCAGTACTTC.

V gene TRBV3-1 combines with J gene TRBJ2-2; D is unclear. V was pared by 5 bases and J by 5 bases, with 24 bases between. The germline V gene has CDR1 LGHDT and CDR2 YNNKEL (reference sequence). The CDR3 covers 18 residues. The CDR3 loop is CASSDAWTVLTNTGELFF. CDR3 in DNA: TGTGCCAGCAGCGATGCTTGGACGGTCCTTACCAATACCGGGGAGCTGTTTTTT.

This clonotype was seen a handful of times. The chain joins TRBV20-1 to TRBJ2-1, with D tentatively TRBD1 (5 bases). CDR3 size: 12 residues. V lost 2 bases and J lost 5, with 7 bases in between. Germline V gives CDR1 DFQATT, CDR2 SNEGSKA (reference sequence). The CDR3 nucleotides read TGCAGTGCTAGACGGACAAACAATGAGCAGTTCTTC. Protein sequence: CSARRTNNEQFF.

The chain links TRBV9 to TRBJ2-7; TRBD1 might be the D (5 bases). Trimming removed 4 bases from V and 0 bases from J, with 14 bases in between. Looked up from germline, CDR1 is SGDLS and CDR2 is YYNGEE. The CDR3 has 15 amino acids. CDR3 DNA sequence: TGTGCCAGCAGCCAAAGGGGTGACAACTCCTACGAGCAGTACTTC. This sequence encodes CASSQRGDNSYEQYF.

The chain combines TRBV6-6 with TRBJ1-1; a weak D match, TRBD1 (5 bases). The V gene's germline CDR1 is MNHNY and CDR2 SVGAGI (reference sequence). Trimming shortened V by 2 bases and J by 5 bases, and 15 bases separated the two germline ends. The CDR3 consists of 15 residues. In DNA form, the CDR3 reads TGTGCCAGCAGTTACATTCAGGGCCGCGGAACTGAAGCTTTCTTT. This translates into CASSYIQGRGTEAFF.

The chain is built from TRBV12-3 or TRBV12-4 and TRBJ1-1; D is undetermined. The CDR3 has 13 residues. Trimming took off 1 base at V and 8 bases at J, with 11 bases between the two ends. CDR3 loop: CASSLDWSAEAFF. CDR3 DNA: TGTGCCAGCAGTTTAGATTGGTCAGCCGAAGCTTTCTTT.

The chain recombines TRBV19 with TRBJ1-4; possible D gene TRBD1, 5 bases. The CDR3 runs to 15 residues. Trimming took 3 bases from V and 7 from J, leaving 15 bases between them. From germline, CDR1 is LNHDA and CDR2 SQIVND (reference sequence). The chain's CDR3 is CASSMSPGSIEKLFF. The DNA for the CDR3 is TGTGCCAGTAGTATGTCGCCAGGGTCGATTGAAAAACTGTTTTTT.

The CDR3 loop reads CASSFLGGLNTEAFF. In DNA, the CDR3 is TGCGCCAGCAGCTTCCTTGGCGGCCTAAACACTGAAGCTTTCTTT. The chain is built from TRBV5-1 and TRBJ1-1; D not resolved. The V and J ends lost 2 bases and 2 bases respectively, with 13 bases between them. Germline CDR1 SGHRS, CDR2 YFSETQ. This CDR3 contains 15 residues.

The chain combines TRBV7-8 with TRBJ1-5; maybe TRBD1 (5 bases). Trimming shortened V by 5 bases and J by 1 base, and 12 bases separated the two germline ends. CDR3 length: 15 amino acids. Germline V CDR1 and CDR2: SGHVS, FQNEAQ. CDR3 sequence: CASSTGEGSNQPQHF. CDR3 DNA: TGTGCCAGCAGCACCGGCGAGGGGAGCAATCAGCCCCAGCATTTT.

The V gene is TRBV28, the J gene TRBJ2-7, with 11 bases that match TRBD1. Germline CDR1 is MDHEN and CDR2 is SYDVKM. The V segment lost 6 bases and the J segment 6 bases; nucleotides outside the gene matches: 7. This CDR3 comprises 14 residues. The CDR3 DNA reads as TGTGCCAGCAGGGAAGGACAGGGGGCGCGCGAGCAGTACTTC. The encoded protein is CASREGQGAREQYF. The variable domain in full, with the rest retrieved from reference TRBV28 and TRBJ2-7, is DVKVTQSSRYLVKRTGEKVFLECVQDMDHENMFWYRQDPGLGLRLIYFSYDVKMKEKGDIPEGYSVSREKKERFSLILESASTNQTSMYLCASREGQGAREQYFGPGTRLTVT.

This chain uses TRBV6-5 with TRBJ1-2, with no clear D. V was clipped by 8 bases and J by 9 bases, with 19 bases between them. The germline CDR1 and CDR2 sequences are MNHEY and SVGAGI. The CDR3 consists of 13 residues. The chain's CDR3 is CASASSMGGSYTF. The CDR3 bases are TGTGCCAGCGCCTCAAGCATGGGCGGAAGCTACACCTTC.

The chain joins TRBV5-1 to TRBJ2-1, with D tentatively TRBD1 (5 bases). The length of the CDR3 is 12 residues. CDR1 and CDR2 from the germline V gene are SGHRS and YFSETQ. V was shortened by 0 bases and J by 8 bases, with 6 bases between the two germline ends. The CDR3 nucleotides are TGCGCCAGCAGCTTGGTAGGGGATGAGCAGTTCTTC. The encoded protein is CASSLVGDEQFF.

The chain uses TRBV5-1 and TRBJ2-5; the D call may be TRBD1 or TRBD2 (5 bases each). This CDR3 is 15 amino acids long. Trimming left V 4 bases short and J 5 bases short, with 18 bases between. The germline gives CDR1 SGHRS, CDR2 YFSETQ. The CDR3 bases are TGCGCCAGCAGCCGTCAGCGCGAGGGGATCGAGACCCAGTACTTC. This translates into CASSRQREGIETQYF.